A single sample gave rise to the 30 T cell receptor beta chains below, sequenced in a study of T cells in Graves' hyperthyroidism and ophthalmopathy. Amplified TCR beta CDR3 regions derived from RNA transcripts. First-round RT-PCR targeting the TCR CDR3 was performed with the HTBI primer set. MiXCR, run by TCRdb on the multiplex PCR reads, gives a single entry per CDR3 protein. The sample lists roughly 200,000 distinct CDR3 sequences; about 17% were seen once. The specimen was blood. Source of these receptors: a woman aged 50 to 60 with Graves' hyperthyroidism.

This clonotype has ten or more counts. This sequence joins TRBV20-1 and TRBJ2-1, with 10 bases matching TRBD2. The germline CDR1 and CDR2 sequences are DFQATT and SNEGSKA (reference sequence). J was trimmed by 8 bases and V by 4 bases; bases with no gene match: 8. This CDR3 has 14 amino acids. The CDR3 nucleotides read TGCAGTGCTAACGGAGCGGGAGGGGGTTATGAGCAGTTCTTC. This gives the protein CSANGAGGGYEQFF.

This clonotype was counted at least ten times. The rearrangement links TRBV3-1 to TRBJ1-2; D is unresolved. V was cut by 0 bases and J by 8 bases, with 10 bases left in between. The CDR3 sequence is 13 residues long. Germline loops: CDR1 LGHDT, CDR2 YNNKEL (reference sequence). The CDR3 is CASSQDPRSGYTF. DNA of the CDR3: TGTGCCAGCAGCCAAGATCCCCGCAGCGGCTACACCTTC.

This clonotype occurred a few times. The chain's CDR3 is CATSTAGGGNQPQHF. The DNA of the CDR3 is TGTGCCACCAGTACCGCAGGGGGCGGAAATCAGCCCCAGCATTTT. The chain is built from TRBV24-1 and TRBJ1-5; 8 bases are a match to TRBD1. The CDR3 runs 15 residues. Looked up from germline, CDR1 is KGHDR and CDR2 is SFDVKD. V was pared by 6 bases and J by 4 bases, with 7 bases of the junction left unmatched.

This clonotype came up a few times. V usage is TRBV6-1 and J usage is TRBJ2-7; 10 bases are a match to TRBD1. This CDR3 region has 15 residues. Germline V CDR1 and CDR2: MNHNS, SASEGT. V shed 8 bases, J shed 5 bases, and the junction held 12 bases outside the gene matches. This chain's CDR3 is CASEHPGTGVDEQYF. In DNA form, the CDR3 reads TGTGCCAGCGAACACCCCGGGACAGGGGTGGACGAGCAGTACTTC.

The chain joins TRBV30 to TRBJ1-5; D unclear. Germline CDR1 is GTSNPN and CDR2 is SVGIG (reference sequence). The germline V and J ends were trimmed by 0 bases and 4 bases, with 7 bases remaining between them. The CDR3 contains 13 residues. The CDR3 DNA follows: TGTGCCTGGAGTGTGGACGGAAATCAGCCCCAGCATTTT. This translates into CAWSVDGNQPQHF. The full variable domain, its missing parts supplied by reference TRBV30 and TRBJ1-5, is SQTIHQWPATLVQPVGSPLSLECTVEGTSNPNLYWYRQAAGRGLQLLFYSVGIGQISSEVPQNLSASRPQDRQFILSSKKLLLSDSGFYLCAWSVDGNQPQHFGDGTRLSIL.

The chain links TRBV20-1 to TRBJ2-7; 10 positions match TRBD1. V lost 6 bases and J lost 5; bases outside the gene matches: 7. CDR1 and CDR2 from the germline V gene are DFQATT and SNEGSKA (reference sequence). The CDR3 sequence is 13 residues long. The CDR3 protein is CSAPGQGQDEQYF. The CDR3 DNA reads TGCAGTGCGCCGGGACAGGGGCAGGACGAGCAGTACTTC.

V is TRBV19 and J is TRBJ1-2, with no clear D. The CDR3 runs 11 residues. The V gene's germline CDR1 is LNHDA and CDR2 SQIVND (reference sequence). Trimming shortened V by 6 bases and J by 4 bases, and 6 bases separated the two germline ends. CDR3 sequence reads: CASRRSYGYTF. For the CDR3, the DNA is TGTGCCAGTAGAAGGAGCTATGGCTACACCTTC.

This clonotype was recorded many times. V and J are TRBV6-6 and TRBJ1-1; D not resolved. Trimming cost V 0 bases and J 3 bases, with 8 bases left between them. This CDR3 comprises 14 residues. The V gene's germline CDR1 is MNHNY and CDR2 SVGAGI (reference sequence). CDR3 region: CASSYSSGDTEAFF. The CDR3 DNA reads TGTGCCAGCAGTTACTCCTCCGGGGACACTGAAGCTTTCTTT.

This clonotype was detected ten times or more. The genes are TRBV7-2 and TRBJ2-7; 9 bases fit TRBD1. CDR1 and CDR2 (germline): SGHTA, FQGNSA. V dropped 6 bases and J dropped 3; count of bases not matched to a gene: 15. The CDR3 spans 17 residues. The CDR3 region has the DNA TGTGCCAGCAGAATAAACGGTTTGGGACAGGGCATCTACGAGCAGTACTTC. Translation gives CASRINGLGQGIYEQYF.

This clonotype was recorded many times. V gene TRBV7-9 combines with J gene TRBJ2-1; maybe TRBD2 (5 bases). From germline, CDR1 is SEHNR and CDR2 FQNEAQ (reference sequence). The CDR3 is 14 residues long. V shed 5 bases and J shed 5 bases, with 13 bases lying between them. CDR3 protein: CASSISGNNNEQFF. In nucleotides, the CDR3 is TGTGCCAGCAGCATCAGCGGTAATAACAATGAGCAGTTCTTC.

This clonotype was picked up many times. The chain has TRBV29-1 and TRBJ2-5; D is ambiguous. The CDR3 has 11 residues. The V and J ends lost 5 bases and 8 bases respectively, with 12 bases between them. CDR1 is SQVTM, CDR2 ANQGSEA, per germline. The CDR3 here is CSVWARETQYF. DNA of the CDR3: TGCAGCGTTTGGGCCAGAGAAACCCAGTACTTC.

This clonotype was counted ten times or more. This chain uses TRBV7-8 with TRBJ1-4, with unresolved D. Looked up from germline, CDR1 is SGHVS and CDR2 is FQNEAQ. Trimming pared 7 bases from V and 5 bases from J, leaving 17 bases between. This CDR3 comprises 15 residues. CDR3 DNA sequence: TGTGCCAGCACCGAAGGACGGAAAAAGAATGAAAAACTGTTTTTT. Protein sequence: CASTEGRKKNEKLFF.

The chain couples TRBV19 to TRBJ2-7; 9 bases fit TRBD1. With V trimmed by 5 bases and J by 4 bases, 15 bases remained unmatched. CDR3 length: 17 amino acids. Germline lookup yields CDR1 LNHDA and CDR2 SQIVND (reference sequence). The CDR3 DNA follows: TGTGCCAGTAGTCGAAAACCTGGGACAGGGACCCCTTACGAGCAGTACTTC. It specifies CASSRKPGTGTPYEQYF.

This clonotype occurred a few times. The chain couples TRBV28 to TRBJ2-7; D call uncertain. The CDR3 extends over 10 amino acids. CDR1 is MDHEN and CDR2 is SYDVKM in the germline V gene. Between the trimmed V and J ends, which lost 3 bases and 6 bases, there was a span of 3 bases. DNA for the CDR3: TGTGCCAGCAGTTTGGCCGAGCAGTACTTC. Amino acids: CASSLAEQYF.

This clonotype was seen at least ten times. This chain uses TRBV19 with TRBJ2-2; D is undetermined. V lost 6 bases to trimming and J lost 8 bases, with 13 bases between them. The length of the CDR3 is 13 residues. CDR1 LNHDA and CDR2 SQIVND come from the germline V gene (reference sequence). The CDR3 coding sequence is TGTGCCAGTAGCCCTGGGCCTGTTGGGGAGCTGTTTTTT. Protein sequence: CASSPGPVGELFF.

This clonotype has only one observation. This chain joins TRBV28 and TRBJ2-7; possibly TRBD1 or TRBD2 for D (7 bases each). The CDR3 contains 16 residues. V lost 6 bases, J lost 4 bases, and 22 bases lay in between. Germline CDR1 MDHEN, CDR2 SYDVKM. The CDR3 DNA reads TGTGCCAGCAGCCGGGGGGCAGGGGGTTTTTTTTACGAGCAGTACTTC. Its translation is CASSRGAGGFFYEQYF.

J is TRBJ1-2 and V is TRBV30; D call uncertain. CDR1 GTSNPN and CDR2 SVGIG come from the germline V gene (reference sequence). This CDR3 comprises 14 residues. Trimming cost V 0 bases and J 2 bases, with 10 bases left between them. CDR3 nucleotide sequence: TGTGCCTGGAGTGTACGGCGGAGGAACTATGGCTACACCTTC. It codes for CAWSVRRRNYGYTF. Full variable domain (remainder filled in from reference TRBV30 and TRBJ1-2): SQTIHQWPATLVQPVGSPLSLECTVEGTSNPNLYWYRQAAGRGLQLLFYSVGIGQISSEVPQNLSASRPQDRQFILSSKKLLLSDSGFYLCAWSVRRRNYGYTFGSGTRLTVV.

This clonotype was seen a few times. The genes are TRBV5-1 and TRBJ1-1; D not certain. This CDR3 spans 12 amino acids. Trimming left V 4 bases short and J 10 bases short, with 14 bases between. Per germline, CDR1 SGHRS and CDR2 YFSETQ. The CDR3 region has the DNA TGCGCCAGCAGCCCGGCAGATTGGGGAGCTTTCTTT. Protein sequence: CASSPADWGAFF.

There are a few counts of this clonotype. The chain couples TRBV2 to TRBJ2-2; TRBD2 matches at 9 bases. Germline lookup yields CDR1 SNHLY and CDR2 FYNNEI. V was clipped by 3 bases and J by 5 bases; unmatched bases: 4. There are 15 residues in the CDR3. This chain's CDR3 is CASSDVAGATGELFF. DNA for the CDR3: TGTGCCAGCAGTGACGTAGCGGGAGCGACCGGGGAGCTGTTTTTT.

There are many counts of this clonotype. V usage is TRBV25-1 and J usage is TRBJ2-1, with no clear D. The ends were cut back, 3 bases at V and 6 bases at J, with 18 bases in the middle. The germline gives CDR1 MGHDK, CDR2 SYGVNS. This CDR3 has 16 amino acids. The CDR3 nucleotides are TGTGCCAGCAGTGATCAGGCTACCTCTGGGGTCAATGAGCAGTTCTTC. Translating gives CASSDQATSGVNEQFF.

V usage is TRBV5-5 and J usage is TRBJ1-1; TRBD1 matches at 9 bases. The CDR3 is made up of 18 amino acids. V lost 4 bases, J lost 0 bases, and 13 bases stayed unmatched. Germline V gene lookup returns CDR1 SGHKS and CDR2 YYEKEE (reference sequence). CDR3 in amino acids: CASSLFLQGAKLNTEAFF. The CDR3 DNA reads TGTGCCAGCAGCCTCTTCTTACAGGGGGCGAAGTTGAACACTGAAGCTTTCTTT.

Of note for this clonotype: A much bigger clone sits one base away, suggesting this may be a read error. The chain combines TRBV20-1 with TRBJ2-7; D may be TRBD2 (6 bases). Looked up from germline, CDR1 is DFQATT and CDR2 is SNEGSKA (reference sequence). The CDR3 spans 11 residues. V lost 6 bases and J 7 bases, leaving 13 bases between the germline ends. The CDR3 nucleotides read TGCAGTGCCAGACTAGGAGGTGAGCAGTACTTC. Its translation: CSARLGGEQYF.

Ten or more counts support this clonotype. The gene calls are TRBV27 and TRBJ2-1; 7 bases fit TRBD2. Trimming removed 5 bases from V and 10 bases from J; junction bases left unmatched: 20. Germline values: CDR1 MNHEY, CDR2 SMNVEV (reference sequence). This CDR3 has 17 amino acids. The CDR3 reads CASSPGPISWGGREQFF. Here the CDR3 DNA reads TGTGCCAGCAGTCCCGGACCGATCTCGTGGGGAGGGCGAGAGCAGTTCTTC.

This chain connects TRBV6-5 to TRBJ1-6, with 10 bases fitting TRBD1. This CDR3 is built from 19 residues. The J segment lost 9 bases and the V segment lost 0 bases, leaving 14 bases of the junction unmatched. Germline values: CDR1 MNHEY, CDR2 SVGAGI. The CDR3, as DNA: TGTGCCAGCAGTTACTCGGCTAGGTCCGGGACAGGGGTTGGTTCACCCCTCCACTTT. Amino acids: CASSYSARSGTGVGSPLHF.

The J gene is TRBJ2-5, the V gene TRBV5-1, with TRBD2 identical over 7 bases. J gave up 2 bases and V 6 bases, and 13 bases lay outside the gene matches. CDR3 size: 16 residues. From germline, CDR1 is SGHRS and CDR2 YFSETQ. CDR3 region: CASTYGGSAKQETQYF. CDR3 nucleotide sequence: TGCGCCAGCACATACGGCGGGAGTGCAAAACAAGAGACCCAGTACTTC.

This clonotype came up many times. This sequence joins TRBV7-8 and TRBJ1-4; possible D gene TRBD1, 6 bases. CDR3 length equals 19 residues. The ends were cut back, 3 bases at V and 6 bases at J, with 26 bases in the middle. Germline loops: CDR1 SGHVS, CDR2 FQNEAQ. This chain's CDR3 is CASSFKGGLGIKLDEKLFF. The CDR3 nucleotides are TGTGCCAGCAGCTTCAAAGGGGGGCTGGGGATTAAGTTGGATGAAAAACTGTTTTTT.

The CDR3 loop is CASDGDRGRMSGYTF. As DNA, the CDR3 is TGTGCCAGCGATGGGGACAGGGGTAGGATGAGTGGCTACACCTTC. The chain couples TRBV6-1 to TRBJ1-2, with TRBD1 matching 10 bases. Unmatched junction bases numbered 13, after V lost 8 bases and J lost 7 bases. The length of the CDR3 is 15 residues. The germline V gene has CDR1 MNHNS and CDR2 SASEGT.

This clonotype has at least ten counts. V usage is TRBV11-2 and J usage is TRBJ2-1, with TRBD2 as a possible D gene (5 bases). The CDR3 runs 14 residues. Germline CDR1 and CDR2: SGHAT and FQNNGV. V was pared by 3 bases and J by 8 bases, with 14 bases between. The CDR3 here is CASSFGGSRDEQFF. CDR3 DNA sequence: TGTGCCAGCAGCTTTGGTGGGAGTCGCGATGAGCAGTTCTTC.

This clonotype was picked up a small number of times. The chain joins TRBV19 to TRBJ2-5, with unresolved D. The germline V and J ends were trimmed by 2 bases and 2 bases, with 12 bases remaining between them. There are 15 residues in the CDR3. Germline assignment: CDR1 LNHDA and CDR2 SQIVND (reference sequence). DNA of the CDR3: TGTGCCAGTAGTATACCTGGGTTACGTCAAGAGACCCAGTACTTC. Translating it yields CASSIPGLRQETQYF.

This clonotype was detected only once. The rearrangement joins TRBV10-1 to TRBJ1-4; no clear D. The CDR3 loop spans 13 amino acids. V lost 7 bases and J 7 bases, leaving 13 bases between the germline ends. CDR1 is WNHNN and CDR2 is SYGVQD in the germline V gene (reference sequence). CDR3 bases: TGCGCCAGCAATCGAGGGCTGGGTGAAAAACTGTTTTTT. Its translation: CASNRGLGEKLFF.